This T cell receptor (beta chain) was observed in a study of blood T cell repertoires in COVID-19. The CDR3 spans 14 residues. V was trimmed by 0 bases and J by 5 bases, leaving 8 bases between them. The germline gives CDR1 LGHDT, CDR2 YNNKEL (reference sequence). TCRdb keeps only in-frame clones here, not all; method: immunoSEQ multiplex PCR. The sample shows about 180,000 clones, roughly 88% of them seen only once. Sequenced: peripheral blood. The TCR sequence derives from a woman under 40 with acute or convalescent COVID-19. The genes are TRBV3-1 (or the pseudogene TRBV3-2) and TRBJ1-5; tentatively, D is TRBD1 (6 bases). CDR3 in amino acids: CASSQDGQYQPQHF. The CDR3, as DNA: TGTGCCAGCAGCCAAGACGGACAGTATCAGCCCCAGCATTTT.